The next 9 T cell receptor beta chains were all read from a single sample in a study of T-cell memory formation after mild COVID-19 (dated by TCRdb to the early 2020s). To prepare the library, 5' RACE was applied. The run used an Illumina NovaSeq 6000. The public reads were reanalyzed by TCRdb: fastp trimming at Q25, MiXCR alignment, in-frame beta chains only. Entries that share a CDR3 protein sequence are merged under the most common genes and DNA. This sample holds about 130,000 distinct CDR3 sequences; about 17% were observed only once. Of the sample, roughly 5.2% is held by the ten largest clones. The sample consisted of PBMCs or a T cell subset sorted from them (not recorded which). The receptor set was obtained from a man younger than 30 who had mild COVID-19 (a few samples of this study predate the infection). The sample titles of this study are shuffled in the database, so cell type and time point are left out; the donor was told from shared clones.

This clonotype turned up a few times. The J gene is TRBJ2-3, the V gene TRBV5-1; unclear D gene. This CDR3 spans 13 amino acids. V was clipped by 4 bases and J by 0 bases, with 6 bases between them. The V gene's germline CDR1 is SGHRS and CDR2 YFSETQ. The CDR3: CASSEWSTDTQYF. The CDR3 DNA is TGCGCCAGCAGCGAGTGGAGCACAGATACGCAGTATTTT.

The rearrangement links TRBV2 to TRBJ1-1; TRBD1 matches 8 bases. CDR3 size: 12 residues. CDR1 is SNHLY, CDR2 FYNNEI, per germline. Trimming took 5 bases from V and 6 from J; bases not matched to a gene: 2. In DNA form, the CDR3 reads TGTGCCAGCAGTTCACAGGGGGCTGAAGCTTTCTTT. It encodes CASSSQGAEAFF.

The gene calls are TRBV4-3 and TRBJ1-1, with D possibly matching TRBD1 (6 bases). The CDR3 is made up of 15 amino acids. The germline V gene encodes CDR1 LGHNA and CDR2 YSLEER. V was shortened by 4 bases and J by 2 bases, with 14 bases between the two germline ends. CDR3 loop: CASSPQTGRNTEAFF. The CDR3 DNA reads TGCGCCAGCAGCCCCCAAACAGGGCGTAACACTGAAGCTTTCTTT.

The chain links TRBV5-1 to TRBJ2-1, with a tentative D call TRBD1 (5 bases). The CDR3 is made up of 15 amino acids. CDR1 SGHRS and CDR2 YFSETQ come from the germline V gene. Trimming removed 3 bases at V and 0 bases at J, with 10 bases between. The CDR3 nucleotides read TGCGCCAGCAGCTCGACAGTGAGCTCCTACAATGAGCAGTTCTTC. Protein: CASSSTVSSYNEQFF.

This clonotype appeared a few times. The gene calls are TRBV20-1 and TRBJ2-3; 12 bases are shared with TRBD2. CDR3 length: 16 residues. J gave up 3 bases and V 3 bases, and 7 bases lay outside the gene matches. Germline CDR1 is DFQATT and CDR2 is SNEGSKA (reference sequence). In DNA, the CDR3 is TGCAGTGCTAGCCTACGGACTAGCGGGGAGACAGATACGCAGTATTTT. As protein: CSASLRTSGETDTQYF.

This clonotype was counted once. A read error may explain this, as a much larger clone is one base away. The chain recombines TRBV12-3 or TRBV12-4 with TRBJ2-1, with no clear D. Trimming shortened V by 6 bases and J by 5 bases, and 2 bases separated the two germline ends. CDR3 length equals 10 residues. The CDR3 sequence: CASSHNEQFF. In nucleotides, the CDR3 is TGTGCCAGCAGCCACAATGAGCAGTTCTTC.

The chain joins TRBV28 to TRBJ2-7, with D maybe TRBD2 (6 bases). Germline lookup yields CDR1 MDHEN and CDR2 SYDVKM. V was clipped by 10 bases and J by 0 bases, with 19 bases between them. The CDR3 spans 15 residues. CDR3 sequence: CATAEIRGNSYEQYF. In nucleotides, the CDR3 is TGTGCCACCGCAGAAATTCGGGGGAACTCCTACGAGCAGTACTTC.

This clonotype occurred a few times. V usage is TRBV7-3 and J usage is TRBJ1-1; 7 bases align to TRBD1. The CDR3 spans 15 residues. V trimming: 5 bases; J trimming: 2 bases; junction bases outside the gene matches: 8. Germline V CDR1 and CDR2: SGHTA, FQGTGA. CDR3 nucleotides: TGTGCCAGCAGCCTCAGGACAGGTGGTAACACTGAAGCTTTCTTT. It is translated as CASSLRTGGNTEAFF.

Of note for this clonotype: This could be a read error, since a much larger clone is one nucleotide away. The gene calls are TRBV7-9 and TRBJ2-3; D is ambiguous. The CDR3 length is 10 residues. Germline loops: CDR1 SEHNR, CDR2 FQNEAQ (reference sequence). The germline V and J ends were trimmed by 4 bases and 6 bases, with 2 bases remaining between them. Written as DNA, the CDR3 is TGTGCCAGCAGCTCCGATACGCAGTATTTT. It encodes CASSSDTQYF.